A selection of T cell receptor beta chains follows, all from one sample in a study of memory CD4+ T cells and cytomegalovirus serostatus. The protocol was immunoSEQ multiplex PCR, while the TCRdb copy is restricted to in-frame clones and leaves out a portion. The sample has some 41,000 clones, about three quarters seen once; the top ten hold under 8%. The material sequenced was memory CD4+ T cells from blood. The source is an adult in good health and CMV-seronegative. The CDR3 runs from the conserved cysteine through the conserved F or W. The D gene is left open where the match is weak. Only part of the rows carry a size: once, few, many, or a class if the clone is expanded.

j_call d_call v_call clone_size cdr3_nt cdr3_aa
TRBJ1-2 - TRBV30 - TGTGCCTGGAGTGGAAACTATGGCTACACCTTC CAWSGNYGYTF
TRBJ1-4 TRBD1 TRBV5-1 once TGCGCCAGCAGCCCCGGGACAGATAATGAAAAACTGTTTTTT CASSPGTDNEKLFF
TRBJ2-7 TRBD1 TRBV6-1 - TGTGCCAGCACACTGGGACAGGGCTCCTACGAGCAGTACTTC CASTLGQGSYEQYF
TRBJ1-1 - TRBV5-8 few TGTGCCAGCAGCTTAGCGGACGACACTGAAGCTTTCTTT CASSLADDTEAFF
TRBJ2-7 TRBD1 TRBV11-1 few TGTGCCAGCAGCTTAGACCGGGACAGTTGCTACGAGCAGTACTTC CASSLDRDSCYEQYF
TRBJ2-5 TRBD2 TRBV7-2 - TGTGCCAGCAGCCGGGGACTAGCGGAAGAGACCCAGTACTTC CASSRGLAEETQYF
TRBJ1-1 - TRBV28 few TGTGCCAGCAGTTTACGAGGTTTTGAAGCTTTCTTT CASSLRGFEAFF
TRBJ1-2 TRBD1 TRBV28 few TGTGCCAGCAGAGATCCGACAGGGGACTATGGCTACACCTTC CASRDPTGDYGYTF
TRBJ1-1 - TRBV28 few TGTGCCAGCAGGGAGGGGGGCAACACTGAAGCTTTCTTT CASREGGNTEAFF
TRBJ1-2 TRBD1 TRBV6-1 - TGTGCCAGCAGTCTCGACAGGGGCGATGGCTACACCTTC CASSLDRGDGYTF
TRBJ1-1 - TRBV13 - TGTGCCAGCAGCATCACAGGGAACACTGAAGCTTTCTTT CASSITGNTEAFF
TRBJ1-1 TRBD1 TRBV9 - TGTGCCAGCAGCGCCGGACAGGGGCACACTGAAGCTTTCTTT CASSAGQGHTEAFF
TRBJ2-2 TRBD1 TRBV5-6 - TGTGCCAGCAGCCCGAGCGATCGGGACAGGGGGCCCGGAGAGCTGTTTTTT CASSPSDRDRGPGELFF
TRBJ1-5 TRBD1 TRBV2 - TGTGCCAGCAGGGGGAGGGGGCCAGGTCAGCCCCAGCATTTT CASRGRGPGQPQHF
TRBJ1-1 - TRBV18 few TGTGCCAGCTCACCAAGCCCCTCGGGGGTGGAAGCTTTCTTT CASSPSPSGVEAFF
TRBJ2-3 - TRBV4-1 - TGCGCCAGCAGCCAACCTTGGAGGGGAGATACGCAGTATTTT CASSQPWRGDTQYF